This section outlines one TCR beta chain sequence together with its context. Germline V gene lookup returns CDR1 SGDLS and CDR2 YYNGEE. The trim removed 4 bases at V and 2 bases at J, leaving 6 bases unmatched. CDR3 size: 15 residues. Sequencing was performed with immunoSEQ multiplex PCR; in TCRdb, only in-frame clones are kept and a portion is missing. Here the sample spans 350,000 to 400,000 clones, around 89% being singletons. The data belong to a study of blood T cell repertoires in COVID-19. Sequences were obtained from PBMCs or T cells enriched from blood (not recorded which). The sequence derives from a woman between 18 and 29 years old who had recovered from COVID-19. The rearrangement uses TRBV9 and TRBJ2-1, with TRBD2 identical over 7 bases. The CDR3 DNA reads as TGTGCCAGCAGCACGCGGGGGTCCACCTACAATGAGCAGTTCTTC. Amino acid sequence: CASSTRGSTYNEQFF.